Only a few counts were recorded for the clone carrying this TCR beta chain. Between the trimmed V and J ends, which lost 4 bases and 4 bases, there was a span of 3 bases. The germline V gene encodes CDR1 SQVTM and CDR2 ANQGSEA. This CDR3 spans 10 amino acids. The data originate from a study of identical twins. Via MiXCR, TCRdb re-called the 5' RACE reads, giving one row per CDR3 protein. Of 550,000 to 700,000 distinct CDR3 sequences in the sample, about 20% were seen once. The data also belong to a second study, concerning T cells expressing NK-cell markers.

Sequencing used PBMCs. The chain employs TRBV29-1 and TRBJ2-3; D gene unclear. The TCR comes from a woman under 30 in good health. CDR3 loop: CSVASDTQYF. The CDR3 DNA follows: TGCAGCGTTGCGTCAGATACGCAGTATTTT.